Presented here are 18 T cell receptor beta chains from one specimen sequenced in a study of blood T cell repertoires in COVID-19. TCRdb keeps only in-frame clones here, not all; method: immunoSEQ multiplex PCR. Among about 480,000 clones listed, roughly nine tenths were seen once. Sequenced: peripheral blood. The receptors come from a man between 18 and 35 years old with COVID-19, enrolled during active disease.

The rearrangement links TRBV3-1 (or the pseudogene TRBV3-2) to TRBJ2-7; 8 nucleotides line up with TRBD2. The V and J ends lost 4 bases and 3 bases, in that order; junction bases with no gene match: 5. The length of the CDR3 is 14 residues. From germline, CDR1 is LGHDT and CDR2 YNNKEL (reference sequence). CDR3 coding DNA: TGTGCCAGCAGCCGCCAGCGGGAGCTCTACGAGCAGTACTTC. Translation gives CASSRQRELYEQYF.

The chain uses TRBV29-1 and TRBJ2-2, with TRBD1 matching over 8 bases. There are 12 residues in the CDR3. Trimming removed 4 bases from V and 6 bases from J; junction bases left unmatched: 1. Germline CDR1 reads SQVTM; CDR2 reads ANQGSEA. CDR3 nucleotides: TGCAGCGTTGGACAGGGGCCCGGGGAGCTGTTTTTT. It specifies CSVGQGPGELFF.

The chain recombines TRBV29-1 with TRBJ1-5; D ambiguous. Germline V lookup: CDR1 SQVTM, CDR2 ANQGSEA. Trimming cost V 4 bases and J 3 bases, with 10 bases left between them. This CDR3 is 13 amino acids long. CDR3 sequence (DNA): TGCAGCGTTGCCCGGGAGTACAATCAGCCCCAGCATTTT. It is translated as CSVAREYNQPQHF.

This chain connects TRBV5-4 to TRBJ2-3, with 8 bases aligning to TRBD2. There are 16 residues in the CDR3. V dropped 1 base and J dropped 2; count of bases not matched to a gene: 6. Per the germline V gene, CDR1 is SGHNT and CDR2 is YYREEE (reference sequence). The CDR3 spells CASSLMALAATDTQYF. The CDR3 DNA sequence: TGTGCCAGCAGCTTGATGGCACTAGCGGCCACAGATACGCAGTATTTT. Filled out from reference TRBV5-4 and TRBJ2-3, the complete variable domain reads ETGVTQSPTHLIKTRGQQVTLRCSSQSGHNTVSWYQQALGQGPQFIFQYYREEENGRGNFPPRFSGLQFPNYSSELNVNALELDDSALYLCASSLMALAATDTQYFGPGTRLTVL.

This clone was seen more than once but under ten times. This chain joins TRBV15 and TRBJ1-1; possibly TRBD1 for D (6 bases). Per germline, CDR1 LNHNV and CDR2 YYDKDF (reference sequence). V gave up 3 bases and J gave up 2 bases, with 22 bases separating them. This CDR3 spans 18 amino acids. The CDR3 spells CATSRRGNPILRNTEAFF. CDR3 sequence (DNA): TGTGCCACCAGCAGGAGGGGGAATCCCATTCTTCGAAACACTGAAGCTTTCTTT.

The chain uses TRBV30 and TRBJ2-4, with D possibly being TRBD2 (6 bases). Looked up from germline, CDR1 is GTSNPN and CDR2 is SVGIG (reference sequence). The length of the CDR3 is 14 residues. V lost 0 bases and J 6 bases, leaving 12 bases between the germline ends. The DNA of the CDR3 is TGTGCCTGGAGTGTAGGCGCCGGGAGAAACATTCAGTACTTC. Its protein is CAWSVGAGRNIQYF.

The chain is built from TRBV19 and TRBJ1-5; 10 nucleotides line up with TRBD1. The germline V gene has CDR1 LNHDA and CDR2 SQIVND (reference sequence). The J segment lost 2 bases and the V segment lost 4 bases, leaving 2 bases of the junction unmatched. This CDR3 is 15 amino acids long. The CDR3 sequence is CASSTGTGGNQPQHF. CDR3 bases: TGTGCCAGTAGTACCGGGACAGGGGGCAATCAGCCCCAGCATTTT.

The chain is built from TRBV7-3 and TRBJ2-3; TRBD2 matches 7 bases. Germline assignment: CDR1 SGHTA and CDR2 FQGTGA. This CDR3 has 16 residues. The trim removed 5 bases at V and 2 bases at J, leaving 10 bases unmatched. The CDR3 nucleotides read TGTGCCAGCAGCCTAATACCCGGGACTACCACAGATACGCAGTATTTT. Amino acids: CASSLIPGTTTDTQYF.

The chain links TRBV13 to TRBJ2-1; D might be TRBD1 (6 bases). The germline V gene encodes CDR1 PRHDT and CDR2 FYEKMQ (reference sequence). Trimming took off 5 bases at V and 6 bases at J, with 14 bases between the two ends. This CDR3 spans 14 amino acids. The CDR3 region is CASSPGTNPNEQFF. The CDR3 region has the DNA TGTGCCAGCAGCCCCGGGACAAATCCCAATGAGCAGTTCTTC.

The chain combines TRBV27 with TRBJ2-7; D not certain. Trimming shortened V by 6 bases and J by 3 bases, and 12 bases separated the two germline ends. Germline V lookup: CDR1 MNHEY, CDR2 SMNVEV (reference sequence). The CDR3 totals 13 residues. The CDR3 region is CASSSSSGYEQYF. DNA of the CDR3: TGTGCCAGCAGCTCTTCATCGGGCTACGAGCAGTACTTC.

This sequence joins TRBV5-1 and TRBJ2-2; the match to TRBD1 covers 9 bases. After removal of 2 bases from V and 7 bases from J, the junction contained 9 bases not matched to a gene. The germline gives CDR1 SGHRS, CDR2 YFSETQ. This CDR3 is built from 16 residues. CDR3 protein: CASSFQEQGAGGELFF. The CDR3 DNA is TGCGCCAGCAGCTTTCAGGAACAGGGGGCCGGCGGGGAGCTGTTTTTT.

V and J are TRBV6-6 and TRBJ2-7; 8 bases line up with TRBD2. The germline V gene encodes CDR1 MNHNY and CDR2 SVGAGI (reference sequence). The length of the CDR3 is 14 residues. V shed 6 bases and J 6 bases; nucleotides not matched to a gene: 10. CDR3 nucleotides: TGTGCCAGCAGCCGCGGGACTAGTAAAGGCGAGCAGTACTTC. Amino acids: CASSRGTSKGEQYF.

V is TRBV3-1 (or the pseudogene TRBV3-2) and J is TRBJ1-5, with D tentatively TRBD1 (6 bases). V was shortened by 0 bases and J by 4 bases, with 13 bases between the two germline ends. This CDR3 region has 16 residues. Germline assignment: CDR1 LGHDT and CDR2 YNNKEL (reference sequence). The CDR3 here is CASSQDMGAQNQPQHF. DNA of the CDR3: TGTGCCAGCAGCCAAGATATGGGGGCGCAGAATCAGCCCCAGCATTTT.

The CDR3 here is CASSFGQVSSYEQYF. For the CDR3, the DNA is TGTGCCAGCAGCTTTGGCCAGGTTAGCTCCTACGAGCAGTACTTC. V is TRBV5-6 and J is TRBJ2-7, with D uncertain. V lost 2 bases and J 0 bases, leaving 12 bases between the germline ends. The length of the CDR3 is 15 residues. CDR1 and CDR2 from the germline V gene are SGHDT and YYEEEE.

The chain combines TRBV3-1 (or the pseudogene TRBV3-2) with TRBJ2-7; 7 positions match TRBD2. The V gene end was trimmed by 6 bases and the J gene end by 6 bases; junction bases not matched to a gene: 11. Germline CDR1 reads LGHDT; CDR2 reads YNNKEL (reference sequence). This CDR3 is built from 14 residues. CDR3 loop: CASSKGGSAGEQYF. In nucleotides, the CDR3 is TGTGCCAGCAGTAAGGGAGGGAGTGCAGGCGAGCAGTACTTC.

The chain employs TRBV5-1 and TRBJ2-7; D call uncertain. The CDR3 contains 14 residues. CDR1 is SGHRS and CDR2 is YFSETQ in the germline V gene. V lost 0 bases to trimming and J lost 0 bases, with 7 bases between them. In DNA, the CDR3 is TGCGCCAGCAGCTTGGCAAGGAGCTCCTACGAGCAGTACTTC. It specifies CASSLARSSYEQYF.

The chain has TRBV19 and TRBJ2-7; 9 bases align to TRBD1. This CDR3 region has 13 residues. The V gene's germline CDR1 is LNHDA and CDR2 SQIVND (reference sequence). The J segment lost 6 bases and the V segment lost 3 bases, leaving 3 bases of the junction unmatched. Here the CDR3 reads CASSIQTGGEQYF. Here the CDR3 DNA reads TGTGCCAGTAGTATCCAGACAGGGGGCGAGCAGTACTTC.

The CDR3 DNA reads TGTGCCAGCAGCCAAGCGGACAGGGGGAAGGCTTTCTTT. Translated, it gives CASSQADRGKAFF. J is TRBJ1-1 and V is TRBV3-1 (or the pseudogene TRBV3-2); 10 positions match TRBD1. Germline assignment: CDR1 LGHDT and CDR2 YNNKEL (reference sequence). The CDR3 contains 13 residues. Unmatched junction bases numbered 4, after V lost 1 base and J lost 11 bases.